The 26 T cell receptor beta chains below all came from one sample that was sequenced in a study of identifying expanded T cells in peripheral blood. TCRdb's table, derived via immunoSEQ multiplex PCR, lists solely in-frame clones and lacks some. In the table there are more than 65,000 clones, over 75% of which are singletons. The sample was blood. The origin of the receptors is a person aged 18-70 years in good health.

Concerning this clone: The germline gene is not matched at one end of the junction; a read error may be the cause. The genes are TRBV7-7 and TRBJ2-5; 7 nucleotides align to TRBD2. CDR1 and CDR2 from the germline V gene are SSHAT and FNYEAQ (reference sequence). The CDR3 is 15 residues long. CDR3 sequence reads: CASSLAWGGQETQYF. In nucleotides, the CDR3 is TGTGCTAGCAGCTTGGCCTGGGGGGGTCAAGAGACCCAGTACTTC. Based on the CDR3 plus reference TRBV7-7 and TRBJ2-5, the full variable domain is GAGVSQSPRYKVTKRGQDVTLRCDPISSHATLYWYQQALGQGPEFLTYFNYEAQPDKSGLPSDRFSAERPEGSISTLTIQRTEQRDSAMYRCASSLAWGGQETQYFGPGTRLLVL.

This clone was observed a single time. V gene TRBV7-3 combines with J gene TRBJ2-1; D ambiguous. The CDR3 totals 13 residues. The germline gives CDR1 SGHTA, CDR2 FQGTGA. The ends were cut back, 0 bases at V and 6 bases at J, with 6 bases in the middle. The CDR3 DNA is TGTGCCAGCAGCTTAACTTACCTCAATGAGCAGTTCTTC. Protein sequence: CASSLTYLNEQFF.

The V call is TRBV5-1, the J call TRBJ1-2, with 7 bases lining up with TRBD1. V was pared by 4 bases and J by 1 base, with 4 bases of the junction left unmatched. The germline CDR1 and CDR2 sequences are SGHRS and YFSETQ. The CDR3 is 14 amino acids. The CDR3 coding sequence is TGCGCCAGCAGCCGGGACAGCAATAACTATGGCTACACCTTC. Its protein is CASSRDSNNYGYTF. Together with reference TRBV5-1 and TRBJ1-2, the CDR3 gives the full variable domain: KAGVTQTPRYLIKTRGQQVTLSCSPISGHRSVSWYQQTPGQGLQFLFEYFSETQRNKGNFPGRFSGRQFSNSRSEMNVSTLELGDSALYLCASSRDSNNYGYTFGSGTRLTVV.

This chain connects TRBV5-1 to TRBJ2-5; the D is unclear. The CDR3 runs to 14 residues. From germline, CDR1 is SGHRS and CDR2 YFSETQ. V was clipped by 0 bases and J by 4 bases, with 10 bases between them. DNA of the CDR3: TGCGCCAGCAGCTTGGGCCTATCCGGAGAGACCCAGTACTTC. It specifies CASSLGLSGETQYF.

The chain uses TRBV11-2 and TRBJ2-2, with TRBD1 matching 8 bases. The CDR3 extends over 15 amino acids. Germline assignment: CDR1 SGHAT and CDR2 FQNNGV. The V and J ends lost 2 bases and 7 bases, in that order; junction bases with no gene match: 6. CDR3 DNA: TGTGCCAGCAGCTTATCGCGACAGGGGTTCGGGGAGCTGTTTTTT. Translated, it gives CASSLSRQGFGELFF. The variable domain in full, with the rest retrieved from reference TRBV11-2 and TRBJ2-2, is EAGVAQSPRYKIIEKRQSVAFWCNPISGHATLYWYQQILGQGPKLLIQFQNNGVVDDSQLPKDRFSAERLKGVDSTLKIQPAKLEDSAVYLCASSLSRQGFGELFFGEGSRLTVL.

This clone has only a few counts. This sequence joins TRBV7-8 and TRBJ2-1, with a possible D match to TRBD2 (6 bases). Germline assignment: CDR1 SGHVS and CDR2 FQNEAQ. V gave up 5 bases and J gave up 4 bases, with 21 bases separating them. There are 17 residues in the CDR3. The CDR3 protein is CASSRSLAPSSYNEQFF. The CDR3 nucleotides read TGTGCCAGCAGCCGGTCTCTAGCGCCGAGCTCGTACAATGAGCAGTTCTTC.

The chain joins TRBV7-2 to TRBJ2-2; 7 positions agree with TRBD1. J was trimmed by 7 bases and V by 3 bases; bases with no gene match: 5. The CDR3 length is 14 residues. The germline V gene has CDR1 SGHTA and CDR2 FQGNSA. CDR3 residues: CASSFQGVSGELFF. Written as DNA, the CDR3 is TGTGCCAGCAGCTTCCAGGGGGTTAGCGGGGAGCTGTTTTTT.

Concerning this clone: Relative to the germline gene, one junction end is altered; a read error may explain this. V is TRBV5-1 and J is TRBJ2-2; D assignment may be TRBD1 or TRBD2 (5 bases each). This CDR3 has 14 amino acids. The germline V gene has CDR1 SGHRS and CDR2 YFSETQ. Here the CDR3 reads CASSQGRTGSGGVF. The CDR3 DNA reads as TGCGCCAGCAGCCAGGGACGTACAGGTTCCGGTGGGGTTTTT.

The chain joins TRBV7-2 to TRBJ2-6; D is perhaps TRBD1 (5 bases). Germline CDR1 and CDR2: SGHTA and FQGNSA. The CDR3 length is 16 residues. The V gene lost 3 bases and the J gene lost 5 bases, with 14 bases spanning the gap. The CDR3: CASSLGQGRRANVLTF. The CDR3 bases are TGTGCCAGCAGCTTGGGTCAGGGAAGGAGGGCCAACGTCCTGACTTTC.

This chain joins TRBV5-1 and TRBJ1-6, with TRBD1 matching 7 bases. Germline CDR1 reads SGHRS; CDR2 reads YFSETQ. Germline trimming cut 2 bases from V and 6 bases from J; bases unmatched to any gene: 5. The CDR3 covers 15 residues. CDR3 amino acids: CASSFEGQPNSPLHF. The CDR3 DNA follows: TGCGCCAGCAGCTTTGAGGGACAGCCTAATTCACCCCTCCACTTT.

This chain uses TRBV5-5 with TRBJ2-7, with D possibly matching TRBD1 (5 bases). There are 14 residues in the CDR3. Trimming took off 4 bases at V and 2 bases at J, with 13 bases between the two ends. CDR1 and CDR2 from the germline V gene are SGHKS and YYEKEE (reference sequence). The CDR3 loop is CASSQPRAPYEQYF. CDR3 DNA: TGTGCCAGCAGCCAACCCAGGGCCCCCTACGAGCAGTACTTC.

This clone has more than one count but fewer than ten. The genes are TRBV5-1 and TRBJ1-5; no definite D call. The V end lost 0 bases, the J end lost 3 bases, and 7 bases lay between the germline ends. The CDR3 totals 14 residues. Germline CDR1 is SGHRS and CDR2 is YFSETQ. The CDR3 DNA reads as TGCGCCAGCAGCTTGGAGGGCAACAATCAGCCCCAGCATTTT. This sequence encodes CASSLEGNNQPQHF.

The V gene is TRBV19, the J gene TRBJ2-1; 7 positions agree with TRBD1. V trimming: 0 bases; J trimming: 6 bases; junction bases outside the gene matches: 8. This CDR3 region has 16 residues. Looked up from germline, CDR1 is LNHDA and CDR2 is SQIVND (reference sequence). CDR3 nucleotide sequence: TGTGCCAGTAGTATAGACCGGGACACAGGGGCCAATGAGCAGTTCTTC. Its protein is CASSIDRDTGANEQFF.

This chain links TRBV11-2 with TRBJ2-3; weak D call: TRBD2 (6 bases). CDR3 length: 16 amino acids. V was clipped by 2 bases and J by 2 bases, with 14 bases between them. Germline V CDR1 and CDR2: SGHAT, FQNNGV. CDR3 nucleotides: TGTGCCAGCAGCTTAAGGACGGGGGTAAACACAGATACGCAGTATTTT. It translates to CASSLRTGVNTDTQYF.

The V call is TRBV7-8, the J call TRBJ2-1, with D maybe TRBD2 (5 bases). V was shortened by 1 base and J by 2 bases, with 15 bases between the two germline ends. Per germline, CDR1 SGHVS and CDR2 FQNEAQ. This CDR3 is built from 17 residues. DNA of the CDR3: TGTGCCAGCAGCTTAGATCTAAGAGGGTTGGCCTACAATGAGCAGTTCTTC. Translation gives CASSLDLRGLAYNEQFF.

The rearrangement uses TRBV4-3 and TRBJ2-1; TRBD2 matches at 14 bases. The germline CDR1 and CDR2 sequences are LGHNA and YSLEER. The CDR3 covers 16 residues. V was clipped by 4 bases and J by 6 bases; unmatched bases: 5. The CDR3 reads CASSPPGLAGVNEQFF. The DNA for the CDR3 is TGCGCCAGCAGCCCTCCGGGACTAGCGGGAGTCAATGAGCAGTTCTTC.

V is TRBV14 and J is TRBJ1-5, with 10 bases identical to TRBD1. The germline gives CDR1 SGHDN, CDR2 FVKESK. The junction had 13 bases not matched to a gene; V was cut back by 11 bases and J by 6 bases. The CDR3 runs to 15 residues. The CDR3 DNA follows: TGTGCCGGACCCACGGCCGGGACAGGGGCTCAGCCCCAGCATTTT. Translating it yields CAGPTAGTGAQPQHF.

V is TRBV5-5 and J is TRBJ2-2, with 8 bases identical to TRBD1. Germline CDR1 is SGHKS and CDR2 is YYEKEE (reference sequence). The V and J ends lost 4 bases and 5 bases, in that order; junction bases with no gene match: 4. The CDR3 covers 14 residues. The CDR3 DNA sequence: TGTGCCAGCAGCCAAACAGGGGGGACCGGGGAGCTGTTTTTT. This sequence encodes CASSQTGGTGELFF.

J is TRBJ1-2 and V is TRBV5-1; the D is unclear. CDR3 length equals 14 residues. CDR1 and CDR2 from the germline V gene are SGHRS and YFSETQ. V was clipped by 0 bases and J by 6 bases, with 12 bases between them. DNA for the CDR3: TGCGCCAGCAGCTTGGGTGAGGGTAGCGATGGCTACACCTTC. This gives the protein CASSLGEGSDGYTF.

This chain connects TRBV18 to TRBJ2-3; D call uncertain. The germline V and J ends were trimmed by 4 bases and 2 bases, with 7 bases remaining between them. The CDR3 spans 13 residues. CDR1 KGHSH and CDR2 LQKENI come from the germline V gene. The CDR3 DNA reads TGTGCCAGCTCACAAGCCCACACAGATACGCAGTATTTT. Its translation: CASSQAHTDTQYF. Filled out from reference TRBV18 and TRBJ2-3, the complete variable domain reads NAGVMQNPRHLVRRRGQEARLRCSPMKGHSHVYWYRQLPEEGLKFMVYLQKENIIDESGMPKERFSAEFPKEGPSILRIQQVVRGDSAAYFCASSQAHTDTQYFGPGTRLTVL.

This clone was counted a few times. The V call is TRBV9, the J call TRBJ2-1; weak D call: TRBD2 (6 bases). Germline V gives CDR1 SGDLS, CDR2 YYNGEE. Trimming pared 4 bases from V and 10 bases from J, leaving 9 bases between. The CDR3 has 11 residues. The CDR3 nucleotides read TGTGCCAGCAGCCTCAGCGGGGAGCAGTTCTTC. Protein: CASSLSGEQFF.

This chain links TRBV5-2 with TRBJ1-2. TRBV5-2 is reported as a pseudogene. The CDR3 extends over 16 amino acids. The CDR3 loop is CASKVRRVRKTYGYTF. CDR3 coding DNA: TGTGCCAGCAAGGTTCGCCGAGTACGAAAGACCTATGGCTACACCTTC.

The chain recombines TRBV6-5 with TRBJ2-7; 7 bases are shared with TRBD2. This CDR3 region has 13 residues. Trimming took 2 bases from V and 5 from J; bases not matched to a gene: 3. The V gene's germline CDR1 is MNHEY and CDR2 SVGAGI. The CDR3 DNA follows: TGTGCCAGCAGTTACAGGGCGGGGGACGAGCAGTACTTC. Encoded protein: CASSYRAGDEQYF.

V gene TRBV5-5 combines with J gene TRBJ2-2; D remains ambiguous. This CDR3 spans 15 amino acids. V was trimmed by 4 bases and J by 0 bases, leaving 10 bases between them. CDR1 and CDR2 from the germline V gene are SGHKS and YYEKEE (reference sequence). This chain's CDR3 is CASSPGPTNTGELFF. The CDR3 nucleotides are TGTGCCAGCAGCCCCGGGCCAACGAACACCGGGGAGCTGTTTTTT.

The chain employs TRBV6-5 and TRBJ2-3; TRBD2 matches 10 bases. The CDR3 runs to 15 residues. Trimming cost V 6 bases and J 7 bases; bases outside gene matches: 10. Germline CDR1 and CDR2: MNHEY and SVGAGI. The CDR3 region has the DNA TGTGCCAGCAGGCCACAATCTAGCGGGGGACATACGCAGTATTTT. Amino acids: CASRPQSSGGHTQYF.

The chain combines TRBV27 with TRBJ1-2, with 7 bases matching TRBD1. The CDR3 length is 12 residues. Germline CDR1 and CDR2: MNHEY and SMNVEV (reference sequence). V lost 4 bases and J lost 11; bases outside the gene matches: 7. Here the CDR3 reads CASSSSTGRYTF. The CDR3 nucleotides read TGTGCCAGCAGTTCCTCGACAGGGAGGTACACCTTC.